This T cell receptor beta chain was identified in a study of T cell responses to AZD1222 COVID-19 vaccine. With 2 bases removed from V and 0 bases from J, the gap between germline ends came to 11 bases. The V gene's germline CDR1 is KGHSH and CDR2 LQKENI. The CDR3 is 16 amino acids. Clones were read by immunoSEQ multiplex PCR, and TCRdb kept only the in-frame ones, dropping some. The sample yields 100,000 to 150,000 clones, more than 85% seen once. This TCR derives from an adult who received the AZD1222 COVID-19 vaccine. Source: peripheral blood, taken 28 days after the second AZD1222 dose. V gene TRBV18 combines with J gene TRBJ1-5, with D unclear. This CDR3 is CASSPEASSSNQPQHF. The CDR3 region has the DNA TGTGCCAGCTCACCAGAAGCTTCCAGTAGCAATCAGCCCCAGCATTTT.